Listed below are T cell receptor beta chains from one sample, sequenced in a study of CXCR3-negative and CXCR3-positive naive CD8 T cells. Each CDR3 protein gets one entry in TCRdb, which reprocessed the 5' RACE reads and gives no DNA. This sample's clone table lists roughly 120,000 distinct CDR3 sequences. Sequenced sample: naive CXCR3+ CD8+ T cells from blood. The receptors were sampled from a human donor in good health. Some clones in this sample may be carry-over from other donors' samples. The CDR3 runs from the conserved cysteine through the conserved F or W.

j_call: TRBJ1-1
v_call: TRBV11-2
cdr3_aa: CASSQGRGRRTEAFF

j_call: TRBJ2-1
v_call: TRBV12-3/TRBV12-4
cdr3_aa: CASSVEVEQFF

j_call: TRBJ2-7
v_call: TRBV6-6
cdr3_aa: CASRMLGQGAEQYF

j_call: TRBJ1-1
v_call: TRBV15
cdr3_aa: CATSQSLPTEAFF

j_call: TRBJ1-1
v_call: TRBV6-1
cdr3_aa: CASSRKSENTEAFF

j_call: TRBJ1-5
v_call: TRBV28
cdr3_aa: CASSAPNGNQPQHF

j_call: TRBJ2-5
v_call: TRBV7-8
cdr3_aa: CASSSPLTGQGGETQYF

j_call: TRBJ1-1
v_call: TRBV2
cdr3_aa: CASSVVITKGAFF

j_call: TRBJ2-3
v_call: TRBV29-1
cdr3_aa: CSVARESTDTQYF

j_call: TRBJ2-1
v_call: TRBV29-1
cdr3_aa: CSVEAFSGEGNEQFF

j_call: TRBJ2-1
v_call: TRBV30
cdr3_aa: CAWSVGPNEQFF

j_call: TRBJ2-2
v_call: TRBV7-9
cdr3_aa: CASSHLLGAGELFF

j_call: TRBJ2-7
v_call: TRBV4-2
cdr3_aa: CASSQDPDRGRLDEQYF

j_call: TRBJ2-3
v_call: TRBV6-9
cdr3_aa: CASSSRLAGVRLGDITMADTQYF

j_call: TRBJ2-2
v_call: TRBV28
cdr3_aa: CASSLDLAGPGELCF

j_call: TRBJ2-2
v_call: TRBV5-1
cdr3_aa: CASSLRTTGELFF

j_call: TRBJ2-1
v_call: TRBV5-4
cdr3_aa: CASSLVGFNEQFF

j_call: TRBJ2-7
v_call: TRBV20-1
cdr3_aa: CSARAETGGAYEQYF